The 25 T cell receptor beta chains below come from one sample, sequenced in a study of cytomegalovirus exposure and HLA in healthy donors. Use of 60 Vbeta and 13 Jbeta primers characterized the PCR. Data came from immunoSEQ multiplex PCR; TCRdb stores just in-frame clones and leaves some out. The clone table shows approximately 80,000 clones, with the ten largest holding around 1.1%. Material: PBMCs. These receptors all stem from a woman aged 30 to 39 in good health and CMV-seronegative.

The chain couples TRBV7-2 to TRBJ2-1, with TRBD2 matching 9 bases. Germline V CDR1 and CDR2: SGHTA, FQGNSA. V dropped 2 bases and J dropped 0; count of bases not matched to a gene: 5. This CDR3 is built from 17 residues. The CDR3 region is CASSLLAGAYSYNEQFF. CDR3 nucleotide sequence: TGTGCCAGCAGCTTATTAGCGGGAGCCTACTCCTACAATGAGCAGTTCTTC.

This chain joins TRBV6-1 and TRBJ1-5; possibly TRBD1 for D (6 bases). Germline loops: CDR1 MNHNS, CDR2 SASEGT. Trimming took 4 bases from V and 6 from J, leaving 25 bases between them. The CDR3 length is 18 residues. CDR3 sequence reads: CASSAPGQLFRVGQPQHF. The CDR3 nucleotides are TGTGCCAGCAGTGCCCCGGGACAACTTTTCCGAGTCGGTCAGCCCCAGCATTTT.

The V call is TRBV4-1, the J call TRBJ2-3, with a possible D match to TRBD2 (6 bases). The ends were cut back, 1 base at V and 3 bases at J, with 11 bases in the middle. The CDR3 sequence is 15 residues long. Germline V gene data show CDR1 as MGHRA and CDR2 as YSYEKL. The CDR3 region has the DNA TGCGCCAGCAGCCAAGTCGGGACTCTAACAGATACGCAGTATTTT. Protein product: CASSQVGTLTDTQYF.

The chain's CDR3 is CASTESRGWNTEAFF. CDR3 coding DNA: TGTGCCAGCACCGAATCCCGGGGGTGGAACACTGAAGCTTTCTTT. The chain employs TRBV2 and TRBJ1-1; tentatively, D is TRBD1 (5 bases). V shed 7 bases and J shed 1 base, with 16 bases lying between them. There are 15 residues in the CDR3. The germline V gene has CDR1 SNHLY and CDR2 FYNNEI.

The chain links TRBV5-1 to TRBJ1-2; possible D gene TRBD1, 5 bases. The V gene lost 5 bases and the J gene lost 5 bases, with 19 bases spanning the gap. Germline V CDR1 and CDR2: SGHRS, YFSETQ. CDR3 length: 15 amino acids. Here the CDR3 reads CASRPAPSGEYGYTF. CDR3 DNA: TGCGCCAGCAGACCAGCCCCTTCGGGGGAGTATGGCTACACCTTC.

J is TRBJ2-1 and V is TRBV6-5, with 13 bases lining up with TRBD2. The CDR3 is made up of 15 amino acids. Per germline, CDR1 MNHEY and CDR2 SVGAGI. V lost 4 bases, J lost 7 bases, and 4 bases stayed unmatched. In DNA, the CDR3 is TGTGCCAGCAGTTCCCCGGGACTAGCGGGGAATGAGCAGTTCTTC. As protein: CASSSPGLAGNEQFF.

Comments on this clone: Different DNA sequences within this sample yield the same CDR3. The rearrangement joins TRBV19 to TRBJ2-1; D uncertain. Trimming stripped 6 bases from V and 0 bases from J, with 9 bases between. CDR1 is LNHDA, CDR2 SQIVND, per germline (reference sequence). The CDR3 totals 14 residues. The CDR3 DNA follows: TGTGCCAGTAGCCCCGAGAGCTCCTACAATGAGCAGTTCTTC. Amino acid sequence: CASSPESSYNEQFF.

The V call is TRBV6-5, the J call TRBJ2-1; 10 bases fit TRBD2. The CDR3 spans 14 residues. The germline V gene has CDR1 MNHEY and CDR2 SVGAGI. Trimming cost V 5 bases and J 5 bases; bases outside gene matches: 3. The CDR3 nucleotides read TGTGCCAGCAGTCCCGGGACTAGCGACAATGAGCAGTTCTTC. It encodes CASSPGTSDNEQFF.

The chain recombines TRBV29-1 with TRBJ2-2; the D is unclear. V shed 7 bases and J shed 3 bases, with 9 bases lying between them. This CDR3 comprises 12 residues. Germline values: CDR1 SQVTM, CDR2 ANQGSEA. This CDR3 is CSAYMDTGELFF. CDR3 sequence (DNA): TGCAGCGCATACATGGACACCGGGGAGCTGTTTTTT.

V is TRBV6-6 and J is TRBJ1-2; 10 positions match TRBD1. J gave up 3 bases and V 6 bases, and 7 bases lay outside the gene matches. Germline CDR1 MNHNY, CDR2 SVGAGI (reference sequence). CDR3 size: 15 residues. CDR3: CASREGQGTDYGYTF. The CDR3, as DNA: TGTGCCAGCAGGGAGGGACAGGGGACCGACTATGGCTACACCTTC.

The chain is built from TRBV6-5 and TRBJ1-1; TRBD1 matches 7 bases. CDR3 length: 14 residues. In germline, CDR1 is MNHEY, CDR2 SVGAGI. The V and J ends lost 7 bases and 1 base, in that order; junction bases with no gene match: 6. DNA of the CDR3: TGTGCCAGCAACCAACGGGACAGGAACACTGAAGCTTTCTTT. As protein: CASNQRDRNTEAFF.

V gene TRBV4-1 combines with J gene TRBJ2-4; weak D call: TRBD2 (6 bases). This CDR3 spans 14 amino acids. V lost 4 bases and J 7 bases, leaving 14 bases between the germline ends. The germline V gene encodes CDR1 MGHRA and CDR2 YSYEKL. The CDR3 region has the DNA TGCGCCAGCAGCCCGTTAGCCGGGGGTAACATTCAGTACTTC. As protein: CASSPLAGGNIQYF.

This rearrangement joins TRBV29-1 to TRBJ1-1; 12 nucleotides line up with TRBD1. Per germline, CDR1 SQVTM and CDR2 ANQGSEA. V dropped 6 bases and J dropped 5; count of bases not matched to a gene: 10. CDR3 length: 15 residues. CDR3 nucleotide sequence: TGCAGCGTCGAGGGGACAGGGGGCCTGGGGACTGAAGCTTTCTTT. This codes for CSVEGTGGLGTEAFF.

The chain couples TRBV5-1 to TRBJ1-2; perhaps TRBD1 as D (5 bases). CDR3 length equals 14 residues. The V end lost 3 bases, the J end lost 4 bases, and 13 bases lay between the germline ends. Germline V gene data show CDR1 as SGHRS and CDR2 as YFSETQ. CDR3 protein: CASSSEGARYGYTF. The CDR3 DNA follows: TGCGCCAGCAGCTCGGAAGGGGCCCGCTATGGCTACACCTTC.

The chain recombines TRBV5-6 with TRBJ2-7; 9 bases are shared with TRBD1. The CDR3 is made up of 17 amino acids. Germline values: CDR1 SGHDT, CDR2 YYEEEE. V dropped 0 bases and J dropped 3; count of bases not matched to a gene: 10. The CDR3 DNA follows: TGTGCCAGCAGCTTGGTTCGGGAGACAGGGGGTAACTACGAGCAGTACTTC. Protein product: CASSLVRETGGNYEQYF.

This rearrangement joins TRBV5-6 to TRBJ2-1; no clear D gene. Per the germline V gene, CDR1 is SGHDT and CDR2 is YYEEEE. Trimming stripped 1 base from V and 0 bases from J, with 8 bases between. The CDR3 runs 15 residues. This chain's CDR3 is CASSLRVSSYNEQFF. The CDR3, as DNA: TGTGCCAGCAGCTTGCGGGTGAGCTCCTACAATGAGCAGTTCTTC. Complete variable domain (other parts from reference TRBV5-6 and TRBJ2-1): DAGVTQSPTHLIKTRGQQVTLRCSPKSGHDTVSWYQQALGQGPQFIFQYYEEEERQRGNFPDRFSGHQFPNYSSELNVNALLLGDSALYLCASSLRVSSYNEQFFGPGTRLTVL.

The J gene is TRBJ1-3, the V gene TRBV5-1; D uncertain. Germline CDR1 SGHRS, CDR2 YFSETQ. The CDR3 is 17 residues long. Trimming pared 0 bases from V and 0 bases from J, leaving 13 bases between. The chain's CDR3 is CASSLDGVKFSGNTIYF. The CDR3 nucleotides read TGCGCCAGCAGCTTGGACGGGGTGAAGTTCTCTGGAAACACCATATATTTT.

The chain uses TRBV29-1 and TRBJ1-1; D uncertain. V shed 3 bases and J shed 2 bases, with 10 bases lying between them. The CDR3 spans 13 residues. The germline gives CDR1 SQVTM, CDR2 ANQGSEA. The CDR3 sequence: CSVEREPNTEAFF. The DNA of the CDR3 is TGCAGCGTTGAGCGCGAACCTAACACTGAAGCTTTCTTT.

This chain joins TRBV5-1 and TRBJ1-1, with a possible D match to TRBD1 (6 bases). The V gene's germline CDR1 is SGHRS and CDR2 YFSETQ. The CDR3 covers 14 residues. V lost 7 bases and J lost 1, with 14 bases in between. CDR3 in DNA: TGCGCCAGCGGGAAGGGCAGGGGGAACACTGAAGCTTTCTTT. Translating gives CASGKGRGNTEAFF.

V gene TRBV6-1 combines with J gene TRBJ1-4; 7 bases match TRBD1. The CDR3 is made up of 15 amino acids. Germline V gene sequence: CDR1 MNHNS, CDR2 SASEGT. V was clipped by 4 bases and J by 7 bases; unmatched bases: 9. CDR3 in DNA: TGTGCCAGCAGTGCCGGAAGGGGGCGGGGTGAAAAACTGTTTTTT. The encoded protein is CASSAGRGRGEKLFF.

The chain uses TRBV7-9 and TRBJ2-7; possible D gene TRBD1, 5 bases. Deletions cut 1 base from V and 5 bases from J, with 9 bases between. The germline gives CDR1 SEHNR, CDR2 FQNEAQ (reference sequence). The CDR3 contains 13 residues. CDR3 region: CASSLDQGHEQYF. The CDR3, as DNA: TGTGCCAGCAGCTTAGATCAGGGCCACGAGCAGTACTTC.

The V call is TRBV6-5, the J call TRBJ2-7, with 9 bases lining up with TRBD1. The trim removed 6 bases at V and 5 bases at J, leaving 11 bases unmatched. CDR1 and CDR2 (germline): MNHEY, SVGAGI. This CDR3 has 15 amino acids. This CDR3 reads CASRDRDRDKDEQYF. CDR3 nucleotides: TGTGCCAGCAGAGACCGGGACAGGGATAAGGACGAGCAGTACTTC.

This chain joins TRBV12-2 and TRBJ2-7; the D call of TRBD2 is as the table states it, not checked on the DNA. TRBV12-2 is an annotated pseudogene. The CDR3 has 15 residues. CDR3 sequence (DNA): TGTGCAAGTCGCGTCGGGCGGGATGGGTTCTACGAGCAGTACTTC. Protein product: CASRVGRDGFYEQYF.

The CDR3 DNA is TGCGCCAGCAGCCTCGACAGCGGGACTGAAGCTTTCTTT. This codes for CASSLDSGTEAFF. The chain links TRBV5-1 to TRBJ1-1, with a tentative D call TRBD1 (5 bases). Looked up from germline, CDR1 is SGHRS and CDR2 is YFSETQ. CDR3 length equals 13 residues. V was shortened by 4 bases and J by 5 bases, with 12 bases between the two germline ends.

The V call is TRBV5-1, the J call TRBJ2-3, with a possible D match to TRBD2 (5 bases). CDR1 and CDR2 (germline): SGHRS, YFSETQ. V dropped 2 bases and J dropped 2 bases, with 9 bases sitting between them. CDR3 length equals 14 residues. The CDR3 loop is CASSFGDTTDTQYF. In DNA form, the CDR3 reads TGCGCCAGCAGCTTCGGGGATACCACAGATACGCAGTATTTT.